This T cell receptor beta chain came from a study of beta chain features in type 1 diabetes. Study conclusions and caveats: A moderate, significant TCRB CDR3 shortening appeared in type 1 diabetes across four CD4+ subsets. Patients showed naive, central memory and Treg TCRB repertoires that appeared more similar than those of healthy donors. Type 1 diabetes patients had VDJ junctions that carried fewer insertions and more deletions.

Expressed TCRB transcripts were sequenced because the isolated RNA had all been reverse transcribed beforehand. About 3.7 million reads, on average, came from each naive, central memory and regulatory T cell sample. Method: immunoSEQ multiplex PCR; TCRdb's copy keeps in-frame clones and lacks some. The table has about 150,000 clones, approximately 8% seen once. This CDR3 spans 16 amino acids. Germline V gives CDR1 SNHLY, CDR2 FYNNEI. The V and J ends lost 2 bases and 1 base respectively, with 12 bases between them. On this clone: Its cognate antigen is unknown.

J is TRBJ1-5 and V is TRBV2; the D gene is possibly TRBD1 (5 bases). The specimen was central memory CD4+ T cells from blood. This clonotype was sampled from a man aged 18 to 35 with type 1 diabetes. The CDR3 DNA sequence: TGTGCCAGCAGTGAATCTGGCAGGGCAAGCAATCAGCCCCAGCATTTT. Translating it yields CASSESGRASNQPQHF. Complete variable domain (other parts from reference TRBV2 and TRBJ1-5): EPEVTQTPSHQVTQMGQEVILRCVPISNHLYFYWYRQILGQKVEFLVSFYNNEISEKSEIFDDQFSVERPDGSNFTLKIRSTKLEDSAMYFCASSESGRASNQPQHFGDGTRLSIL.